This T cell receptor beta chain comes out of a study of CD8 T cells in Susac syndrome. Random hexamers were used to reverse transcribe an amount of about 0.45 to 1 ug RNA. MiXCR was run by TCRdb on the immunoSEQ multiplex PCR reads, yielding one entry per CDR3 protein. The sample gives some 170,000 distinct CDR3 sequences, about 94% of which show up once; 0.099% is in the top ten. The CDR3 runs 14 residues. Germline CDR1 reads SEHNR; CDR2 reads FQNEAQ (reference sequence). V dropped 5 bases and J dropped 9 bases, with 17 bases sitting between them. The rearrangement uses TRBV7-9 and TRBJ2-4, with unresolved D. This TCR was recovered from a human donor with Susac syndrome. The sequencing input was CD4+ T cells from PBMCs. The CDR3 sequence: CASSLDVESGIQYF. The CDR3 DNA reads TGTGCCAGCAGCCTCGATGTTGAGTCTGGCATTCAGTACTTC.